The text below deals with one T cell receptor (beta chain). The CDR3 extends over 20 amino acids. Germline loops: CDR1 SGDLS, CDR2 YYNGEE. The V and J ends lost 4 bases and 0 bases, in that order; junction bases with no gene match: 14. Generated by immunoSEQ multiplex PCR, the TCRdb table keeps only in-frame clones and is missing some. This table holds 25,000 to 30,000 clones, more than 75% found once. This record belongs to a study of OX40 agonist ivuxolimab in advanced cancers. Blood sampling was done at baseline, cycle 4 day 1, and cycle 7 day 1. Sequencing was performed on CD4+ or CD8+ T cells sorted from blood, taken in a trial of the OX40 agonist ivuxolimab. This sequence was found in an adult with an advanced solid tumor such as melanoma, head and neck, liver or kidney cancer. The V gene is TRBV9, the J gene TRBJ2-6; 9 bases align to TRBD1. The CDR3 sequence: CASSPTWTGASLSGANVLTF. DNA for the CDR3: TGTGCCAGCAGCCCCACCTGGACAGGGGCGTCTCTCTCTGGGGCCAACGTCCTGACTTTC.